This TCR beta chain was sequenced for a study of blood T cell repertoires in COVID-19. Generated by immunoSEQ multiplex PCR, the TCRdb table keeps only in-frame clones and is missing some. The sample contains 150,000 or so clones, roughly 80% of which appear only once. The V gene lost 0 bases and the J gene lost 0 bases, with 7 bases spanning the gap. CDR3 length equals 15 residues. The V gene's germline CDR1 is SGHNT and CDR2 YYREEE (reference sequence). The sequencing sample was made of PBMCs or T cells enriched from blood (not recorded which). The sequence was obtained from a woman aged 55-69 years who had recovered from COVID-19. The chain carries TRBV5-4 and TRBJ1-3; D may be TRBD1 (5 bases). As DNA, the CDR3 is TGTGCCAGCAGCTTGGGGGGGGTCTCTGGAAACACCATATATTTT. As protein: CASSLGGVSGNTIYF.